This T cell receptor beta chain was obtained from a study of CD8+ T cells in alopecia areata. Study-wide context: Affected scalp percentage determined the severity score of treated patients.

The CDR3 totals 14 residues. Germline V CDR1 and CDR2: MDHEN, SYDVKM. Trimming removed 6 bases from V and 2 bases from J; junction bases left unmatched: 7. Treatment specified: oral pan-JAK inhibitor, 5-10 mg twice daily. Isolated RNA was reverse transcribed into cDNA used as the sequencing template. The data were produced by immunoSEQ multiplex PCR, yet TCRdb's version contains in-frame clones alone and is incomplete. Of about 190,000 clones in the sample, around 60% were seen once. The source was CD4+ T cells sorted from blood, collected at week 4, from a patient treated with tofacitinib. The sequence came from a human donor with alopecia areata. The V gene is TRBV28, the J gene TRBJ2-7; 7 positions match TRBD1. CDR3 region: CASSLLGTAYEQYF. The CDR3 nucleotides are TGTGCCAGCAGCCTTCTCGGGACAGCCTACGAGCAGTACTTC. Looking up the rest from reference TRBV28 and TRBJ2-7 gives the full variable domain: DVKVTQSSRYLVKRTGEKVFLECVQDMDHENMFWYRQDPGLGLRLIYFSYDVKMKEKGDIPEGYSVSREKKERFSLILESASTNQTSMYLCASSLLGTAYEQYFGPGTRLTVT.